These T cell receptor beta chains were read from a single sample in a study of cytomegalovirus exposure and HLA in healthy donors. TCRdb keeps only in-frame clones here, not all; method: immunoSEQ multiplex PCR. The sample lists around 300,000 clones, 86% occurring once. The sequenced material came from PBMCs. Receptor source: a woman aged 18-29 years in good health and CMV-seronegative. Both conserved end residues are part of each CDR3.

>TRBJ2-7|TRBV27
CASSLGLSYEQYF
>TRBJ2-1|TRBV2
CASTLQGPYNEQFF
>TRBJ2-7|TRBV19
CASSISPGQVPYEQYF
>TRBJ2-1|TRBV7-9
CASSVRDRSYNEQFF
>TRBJ2-7|TRBV7-9
CASSYSTSGSRGLYEQYF
>TRBJ1-2|TRBV27
CASSFRGRLGYTF
>TRBJ1-6|TRBV28
CASREVSSPLHF
>TRBJ2-3|TRBV15
CATSRDRSITDTQYF
>TRBJ2-3|TRBV6-5
CASSYLAGQTDTQYF
>TRBJ2-7|TRBV19
CASSLGQGTSEQYF
>TRBJ1-5|TRBV2
CASTEIPGGKTYSNQPQHF
>TRBJ1-1|TRBV19
CASWTVRSEAFF